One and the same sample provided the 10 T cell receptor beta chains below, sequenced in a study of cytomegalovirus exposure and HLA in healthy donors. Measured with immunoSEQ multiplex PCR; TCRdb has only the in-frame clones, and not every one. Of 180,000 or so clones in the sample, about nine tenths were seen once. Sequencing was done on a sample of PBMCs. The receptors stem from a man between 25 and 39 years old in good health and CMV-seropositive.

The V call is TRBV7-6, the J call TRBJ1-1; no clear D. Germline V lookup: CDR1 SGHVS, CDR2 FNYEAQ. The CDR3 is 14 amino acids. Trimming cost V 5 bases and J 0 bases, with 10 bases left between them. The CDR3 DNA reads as TGTGCCAGCAGCCCCGGAGTAATGAACACTGAAGCTTTCTTT. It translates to CASSPGVMNTEAFF.

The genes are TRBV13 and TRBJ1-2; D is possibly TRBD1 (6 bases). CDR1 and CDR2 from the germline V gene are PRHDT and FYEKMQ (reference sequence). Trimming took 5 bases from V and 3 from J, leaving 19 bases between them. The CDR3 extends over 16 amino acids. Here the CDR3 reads CASSPMWGQGDYGYTF. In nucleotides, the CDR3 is TGTGCCAGCAGCCCAATGTGGGGGCAGGGAGACTATGGCTACACCTTC.

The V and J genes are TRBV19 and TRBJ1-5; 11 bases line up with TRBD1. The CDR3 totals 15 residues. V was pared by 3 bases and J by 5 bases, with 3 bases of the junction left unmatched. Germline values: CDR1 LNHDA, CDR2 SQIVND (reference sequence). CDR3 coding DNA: TGTGCCAGTAGTATGGGGGACAGGGGGGATCAGCCCCAGCATTTT. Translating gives CASSMGDRGDQPQHF. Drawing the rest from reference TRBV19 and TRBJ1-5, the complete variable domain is DGGITQSPKYLFRKEGQNVTLSCEQNLNHDAMYWYRQDPGQGLRLIYYSQIVNDFQKGDIAEGYSVSREKKESFPLTVTSAQKNPTAFYLCASSMGDRGDQPQHFGDGTRLSIL.

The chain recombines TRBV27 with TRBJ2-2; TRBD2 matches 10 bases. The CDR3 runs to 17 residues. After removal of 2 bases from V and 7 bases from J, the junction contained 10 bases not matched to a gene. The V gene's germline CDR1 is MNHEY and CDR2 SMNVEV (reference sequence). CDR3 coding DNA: TGTGCCAGCAGTTTAAACCCCCTAGCGGGAGCAATCGGGGAGCTGTTTTTT. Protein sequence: CASSLNPLAGAIGELFF.

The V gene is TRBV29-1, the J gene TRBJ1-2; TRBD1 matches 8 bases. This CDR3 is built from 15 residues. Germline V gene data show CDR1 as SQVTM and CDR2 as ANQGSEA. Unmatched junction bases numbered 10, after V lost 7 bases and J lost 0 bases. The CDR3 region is CSAPGQDSPNYGYTF. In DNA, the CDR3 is TGCAGCGCTCCGGGACAGGACTCCCCTAACTATGGCTACACCTTC.

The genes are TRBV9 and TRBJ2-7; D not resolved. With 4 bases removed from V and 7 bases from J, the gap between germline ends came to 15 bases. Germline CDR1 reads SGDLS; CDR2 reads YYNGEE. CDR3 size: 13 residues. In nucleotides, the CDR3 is TGTGCCAGCAGCATCGGTCCTACCGGTGAGCAGTACTTC. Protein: CASSIGPTGEQYF.

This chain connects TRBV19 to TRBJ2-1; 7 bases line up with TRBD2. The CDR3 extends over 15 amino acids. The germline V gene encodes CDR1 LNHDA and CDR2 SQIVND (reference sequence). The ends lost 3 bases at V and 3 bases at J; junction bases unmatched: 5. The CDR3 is CASSMREGVYNEQFF. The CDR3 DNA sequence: TGTGCCAGTAGTATGAGGGAGGGAGTCTACAATGAGCAGTTCTTC.

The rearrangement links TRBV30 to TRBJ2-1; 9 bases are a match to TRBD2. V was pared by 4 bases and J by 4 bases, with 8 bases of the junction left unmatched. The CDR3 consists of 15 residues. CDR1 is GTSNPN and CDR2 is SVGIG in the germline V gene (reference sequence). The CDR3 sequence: CAWISGLADYNEQFF. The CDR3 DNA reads TGTGCCTGGATTTCGGGACTAGCTGATTACAATGAGCAGTTCTTC.

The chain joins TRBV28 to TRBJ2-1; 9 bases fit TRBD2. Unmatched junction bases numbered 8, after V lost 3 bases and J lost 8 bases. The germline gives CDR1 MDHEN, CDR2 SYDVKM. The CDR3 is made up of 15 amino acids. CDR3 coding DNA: TGTGCCAGCAGTTTCGGAGCAGCGGGAGGAGATGAGCAGTTCTTC. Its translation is CASSFGAAGGDEQFF.

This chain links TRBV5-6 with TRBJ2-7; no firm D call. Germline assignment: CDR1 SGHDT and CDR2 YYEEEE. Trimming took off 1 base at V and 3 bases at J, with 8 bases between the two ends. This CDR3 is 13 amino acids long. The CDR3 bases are TGTGCCAGCAGCTTGTTTCAGATCTACGAGCAGTACTTC. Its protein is CASSLFQIYEQYF.